The rows below give T cell receptor beta chains drawn from one sample of a study of cytomegalovirus exposure and HLA in healthy donors. The method was immunoSEQ multiplex PCR; TCRdb's version includes in-frame clones alone and lacks a portion of them. Recorded for this sample: about 75,000 clones. Sequenced: PBMCs. The receptor set was obtained from a man between 40 and 49 years old in good health and CMV-seronegative. CDR3s include the opening cysteine and the closing phenylalanine or tryptophan. The D gene is left open where the match is weak.

V gene	J gene	D gene	CDR3 DNA	CDR3 protein
TRBV19	TRBJ2-2	-	TGTGCCAGTAGTATGGTCCTGCGCGGGGAGCTGTTTTTT	CASSMVLRGELFF
TRBV4-2	TRBJ2-2	TRBD2	TGTGCCAGCAGCCAAGGAACGGGACTAGCGGACACCGGGGAGCTGTTTTTT	CASSQGTGLADTGELFF
TRBV6-1	TRBJ2-5	-	TGTGCCAGCGCCGCTAACAGGGAGGGGCACGAGACCCAGTACTTC	CASAANREGHETQYF
TRBV30	TRBJ1-4	-	TGTGCCTGGACCAGGGCTTCGCGGACTAATGAAAAACTGTTTTTT	CAWTRASRTNEKLFF
TRBV2	TRBJ1-2	-	TGTGCCAGCAGTGACGGGGAAGGGTATGGCTACACCTTC	CASSDGEGYGYTF
TRBV5-6	TRBJ2-7	TRBD1	TGTGCCAGCAGCCCCGGACAGGTTTTCGCCTACGAGCAGTACTTC	CASSPGQVFAYEQYF
TRBV6-1	TRBJ2-1	TRBD2	TGTGCCAGCAGTGAATTGGGGACTAGCGGGAAATACAATGAGCAGTTCTTC	CASSELGTSGKYNEQFF
TRBV5-6	TRBJ2-3	-	TGTGCCAGCAGCTTGGAGTCAGGGTTTACTGACACGCAGTATTTT	CASSLESGFTDTQYF
TRBV5-1	TRBJ2-5	TRBD2	TGCGCCAGCAGCTCCCTGCTGACTAGCGGGGGACAAGAGACCCAGTACTTC	CASSSLLTSGGQETQYF
TRBV6-5	TRBJ2-7	TRBD1	TGTGCCAGCAGTATCATGGGACAGGGTTACGAGCAGTACTTC	CASSIMGQGYEQYF
TRBV5-7	TRBJ1-4	-	TGTGCCAGCAGCTTGGAATCGGGAGGTAATGAAAAACTGTTTTTT	CASSLESGGNEKLFF
TRBV5-4	TRBJ2-2	-	TGTGCCAGCAGCCTGGAAACGGGTCGCACCACCGGGGAGCTGTTTTTT	CASSLETGRTTGELFF
TRBV28	TRBJ2-7	-	TGTGCCAGCACCGAGGAGGGGGGGCCCGGATCCTACGAGCAGTACTTC	CASTEEGGPGSYEQYF
TRBV10-3	TRBJ2-7	-	TGTGCCATCAGTGAGTTAGTTTACGAGCAGTACTTC	CAISELVYEQYF
TRBV25-1	TRBJ1-6	TRBD1	TGTGCCAGCAGCCAGGGGGTGGCCTATAATTCACCCCTCCACTTT	CASSQGVAYNSPLHF
TRBV9	TRBJ2-5	TRBD1	TGTGCCAGCAGCCCGGGACAGGGGTTTGCGGAGACCCAGTACTTC	CASSPGQGFAETQYF
TRBV19	TRBJ1-5	TRBD1	TGTGCCAGCGCCGGGACAGGGGGTTTTCAGCCCCAGCATTTT	CASAGTGGFQPQHF
TRBV5-5	TRBJ2-4	-	TGTGCCAGCAGCTTGTGGGGCAAGAACATTCAGTACTTC	CASSLWGKNIQYF